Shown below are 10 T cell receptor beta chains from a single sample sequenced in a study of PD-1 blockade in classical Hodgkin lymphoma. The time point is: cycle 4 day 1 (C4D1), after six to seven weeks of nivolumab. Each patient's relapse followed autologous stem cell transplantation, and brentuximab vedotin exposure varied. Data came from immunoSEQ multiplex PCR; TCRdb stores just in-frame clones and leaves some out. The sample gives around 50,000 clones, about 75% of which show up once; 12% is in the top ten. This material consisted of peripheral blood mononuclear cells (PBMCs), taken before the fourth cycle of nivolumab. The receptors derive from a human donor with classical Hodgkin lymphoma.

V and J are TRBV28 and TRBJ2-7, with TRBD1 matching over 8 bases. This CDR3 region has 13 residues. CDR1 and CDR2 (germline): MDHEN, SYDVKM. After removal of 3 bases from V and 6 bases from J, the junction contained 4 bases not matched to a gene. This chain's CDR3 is CASSFARGLEQYF. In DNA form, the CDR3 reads TGTGCCAGCAGTTTTGCCAGGGGGCTCGAGCAGTACTTC.

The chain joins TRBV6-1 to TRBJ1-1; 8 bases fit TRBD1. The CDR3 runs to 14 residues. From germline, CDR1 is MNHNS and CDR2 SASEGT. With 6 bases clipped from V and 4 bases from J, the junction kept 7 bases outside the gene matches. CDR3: CASRPTGGITEAFF. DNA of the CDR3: TGTGCCAGCAGACCTACAGGGGGAATCACTGAAGCTTTCTTT.

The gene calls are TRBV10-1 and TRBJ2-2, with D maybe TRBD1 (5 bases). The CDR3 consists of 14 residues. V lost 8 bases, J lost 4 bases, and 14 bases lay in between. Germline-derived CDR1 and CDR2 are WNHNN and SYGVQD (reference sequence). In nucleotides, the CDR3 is TGCGCCAGCTCAGACAGTAGGACCACCGGGGAGCTGTTTTTT. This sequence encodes CASSDSRTTGELFF.

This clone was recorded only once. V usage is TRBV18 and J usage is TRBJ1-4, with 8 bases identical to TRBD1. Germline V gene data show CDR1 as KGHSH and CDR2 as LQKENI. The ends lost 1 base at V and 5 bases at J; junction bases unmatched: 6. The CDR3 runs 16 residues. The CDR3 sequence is CASSPRTGTGNEKLFF. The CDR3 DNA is TGTGCCAGCTCACCACGAACCGGGACAGGAAATGAAAAACTGTTTTTT. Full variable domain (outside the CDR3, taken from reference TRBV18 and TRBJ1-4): NAGVMQNPRHLVRRRGQEARLRCSPMKGHSHVYWYRQLPEEGLKFMVYLQKENIIDESGMPKERFSAEFPKEGPSILRIQQVVRGDSAAYFCASSPRTGTGNEKLFFGSGTQLSVL.

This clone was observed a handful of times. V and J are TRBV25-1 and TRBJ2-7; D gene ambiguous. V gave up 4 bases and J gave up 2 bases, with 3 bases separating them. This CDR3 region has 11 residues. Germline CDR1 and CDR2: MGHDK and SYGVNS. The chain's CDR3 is CASSGAYEQYF. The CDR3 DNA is TGTGCCAGCAGTGGGGCCTACGAGCAGTACTTC.

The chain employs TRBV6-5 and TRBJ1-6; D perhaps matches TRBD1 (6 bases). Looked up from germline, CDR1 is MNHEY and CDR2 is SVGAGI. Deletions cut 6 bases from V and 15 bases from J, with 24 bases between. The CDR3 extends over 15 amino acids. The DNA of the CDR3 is TGTGCCAGCAGGCGGGACCGGGACCCCTCAGGGGTCCTCCACTTT. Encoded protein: CASRRDRDPSGVLHF.

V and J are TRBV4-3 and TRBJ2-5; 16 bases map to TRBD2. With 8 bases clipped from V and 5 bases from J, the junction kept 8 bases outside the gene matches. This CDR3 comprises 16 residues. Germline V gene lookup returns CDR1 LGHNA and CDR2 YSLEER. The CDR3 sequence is CASLGTSGRARETQYF. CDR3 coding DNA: TGCGCCAGCCTCGGGACTAGCGGGAGGGCCAGGGAGACCCAGTACTTC.

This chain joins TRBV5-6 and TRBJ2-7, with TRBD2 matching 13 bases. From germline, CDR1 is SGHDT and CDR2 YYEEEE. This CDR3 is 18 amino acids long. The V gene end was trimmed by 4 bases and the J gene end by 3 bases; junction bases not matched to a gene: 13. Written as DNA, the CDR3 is TGTGCCAGCAGCAGGGGACTAGCGGGAATATCCCCGTACTACGAGCAGTACTTC. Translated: CASSRGLAGISPYYEQYF.

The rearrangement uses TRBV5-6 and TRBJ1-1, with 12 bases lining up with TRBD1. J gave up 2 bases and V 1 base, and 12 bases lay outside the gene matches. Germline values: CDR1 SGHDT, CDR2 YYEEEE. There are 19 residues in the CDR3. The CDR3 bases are TGTGCCAGCAGCTTGCCGACCTTCGGGACAGGGGGCGCAAACACTGAAGCTTTCTTT. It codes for CASSLPTFGTGGANTEAFF. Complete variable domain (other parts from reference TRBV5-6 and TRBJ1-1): DAGVTQSPTHLIKTRGQQVTLRCSPKSGHDTVSWYQQALGQGPQFIFQYYEEEERQRGNFPDRFSGHQFPNYSSELNVNALLLGDSALYLCASSLPTFGTGGANTEAFFGQGTRLTVV.

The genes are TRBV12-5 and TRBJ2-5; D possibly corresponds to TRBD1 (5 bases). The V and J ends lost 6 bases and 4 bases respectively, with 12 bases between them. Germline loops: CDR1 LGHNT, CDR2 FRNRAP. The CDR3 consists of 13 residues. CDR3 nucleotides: TGTGCTAGTGGACCGCAGGGCGGAGAGACCCAGTACTTC. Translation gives CASGPQGGETQYF.